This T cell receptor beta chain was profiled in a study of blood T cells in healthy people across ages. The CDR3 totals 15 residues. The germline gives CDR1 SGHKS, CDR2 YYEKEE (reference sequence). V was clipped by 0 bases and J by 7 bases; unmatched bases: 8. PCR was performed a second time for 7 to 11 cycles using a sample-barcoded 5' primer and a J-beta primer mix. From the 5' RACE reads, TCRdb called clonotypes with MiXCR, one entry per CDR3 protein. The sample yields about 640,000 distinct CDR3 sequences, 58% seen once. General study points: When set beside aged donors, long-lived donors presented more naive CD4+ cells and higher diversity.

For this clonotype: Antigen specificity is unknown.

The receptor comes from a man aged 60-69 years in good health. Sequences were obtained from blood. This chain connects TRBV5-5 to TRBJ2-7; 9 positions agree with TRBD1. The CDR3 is CASSLVTGGLAEQYF. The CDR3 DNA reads TGTGCCAGCAGCTTGGTAACAGGGGGCCTAGCGGAGCAGTACTTC.